The 9 T cell receptor beta chains in this list originate from one sample, sequenced in a study of cytomegalovirus exposure and HLA in healthy donors. Amplification used 60 Vbeta primers and 13 Jbeta primers. TCRdb keeps only in-frame clones here, not all; method: immunoSEQ multiplex PCR. The data show 150,000 to 200,000 clones, less than 80% seen once. Input material: PBMCs. The origin of the receptors is a man younger than 35 in good health and CMV-seronegative.

This clone has a single count. This rearrangement joins TRBV23-1 to TRBJ2-2, with TRBD2 identical over 8 bases. TRBV23-1 is an ORF, and what it does is uncertain. With V trimmed by 8 bases and J by 0 bases, 8 bases remained unmatched. The CDR3 loop spans 16 amino acids. The CDR3 is CASRRAGGANTGELFF. In DNA, the CDR3 is TGCGCCAGCCGCCGGGCGGGGGGTGCGAACACCGGGGAGCTGTTTTTT.

The chain carries TRBV28 and TRBJ1-3; D may be TRBD1 (6 bases). V was trimmed by 5 bases and J by 4 bases, leaving 18 bases between them. Germline lookup yields CDR1 MDHEN and CDR2 SYDVKM. This CDR3 has 16 residues. The CDR3 loop reads CASSTPTGGAGNTIYF. The DNA of the CDR3 is TGTGCCAGCAGTACCCCCACGGGGGGCGCGGGAAACACCATATATTTT. The full variable domain, rest sourced from reference TRBV28 and TRBJ1-3, is DVKVTQSSRYLVKRTGEKVFLECVQDMDHENMFWYRQDPGLGLRLIYFSYDVKMKEKGDIPEGYSVSREKKERFSLILESASTNQTSMYLCASSTPTGGAGNTIYFGEGSWLTVV.

V usage is TRBV19 and J usage is TRBJ2-4; D is perhaps TRBD1 (5 bases). Trimming shortened V by 5 bases and J by 2 bases, and 16 bases separated the two germline ends. CDR1 LNHDA and CDR2 SQIVND come from the germline V gene (reference sequence). The CDR3 has 16 amino acids. CDR3 amino acids: CASSSPVRDPKNIQYF. DNA of the CDR3: TGTGCCAGTAGTTCTCCGGTCAGGGATCCCAAAAACATTCAGTACTTC.

CDR3 loop: CASSEATGAGYGYTF. CDR3 nucleotides: TGTGCCAGCAGTGAAGCGACAGGGGCTGGCTATGGCTACACCTTC. The chain is built from TRBV6-1 and TRBJ1-2; TRBD1 aligns across 8 bases. CDR3 length: 15 amino acids. The germline V gene encodes CDR1 MNHNS and CDR2 SASEGT. V shed 0 bases and J 4 bases; nucleotides not matched to a gene: 4.

This rearrangement joins TRBV30 to TRBJ1-5, with TRBD1 matching over 8 bases. V was pared by 2 bases and J by 4 bases, with 4 bases of the junction left unmatched. The CDR3 totals 14 residues. Germline CDR1 reads GTSNPN; CDR2 reads SVGIG (reference sequence). The chain's CDR3 is CAWSPGQGNQPQHF. CDR3 sequence (DNA): TGTGCCTGGAGTCCCGGACAGGGTAATCAGCCCCAGCATTTT.

The chain carries TRBV10-3 and TRBJ1-6; no clear D. CDR1 and CDR2 (germline): ENHRY, SYGVKD. This CDR3 contains 19 residues. The germline V and J ends were trimmed by 1 base and 1 base, with 17 bases remaining between them. The CDR3 reads CAISEYSYPGRSYNSPLHF. In nucleotides, the CDR3 is TGTGCCATCAGTGAGTACAGCTATCCTGGGAGGTCCTATAATTCACCCCTCCACTTT.

V gene TRBV28 combines with J gene TRBJ1-3, with D unclear. CDR1 is MDHEN, CDR2 SYDVKM, per germline. The CDR3 spans 13 residues. V was pared by 9 bases and J by 4 bases, with 13 bases between. This chain's CDR3 is CASKEIGGNTIYF. CDR3 sequence (DNA): TGTGCCAGTAAGGAGATAGGAGGAAACACCATATATTTT. Full variable domain (rest looked up from reference TRBV28 and TRBJ1-3): DVKVTQSSRYLVKRTGEKVFLECVQDMDHENMFWYRQDPGLGLRLIYFSYDVKMKEKGDIPEGYSVSREKKERFSLILESASTNQTSMYLCASKEIGGNTIYFGEGSWLTVV.

The chain carries TRBV10-3 and TRBJ2-2; D gene uncertain. The CDR3 has 13 amino acids. Germline assignment: CDR1 ENHRY and CDR2 SYGVKD. Trimming cost V 4 bases and J 5 bases, with 8 bases left between them. In DNA form, the CDR3 reads TGTGCCATCAGTGGGTCCCGTACCGGGGAGCTGTTTTTT. It codes for CAISGSRTGELFF.

V gene TRBV14 combines with J gene TRBJ2-5; 8 nucleotides align to TRBD1. The end of the DNA aligns better with TRBJ2-7, so the J call may be wrong. Per germline, CDR1 SGHDN and CDR2 FVKESK. The CDR3 runs to 15 residues. CDR3 sequence: CASSQPGQGYYEQYF. The CDR3 nucleotides are TGTGCCAGCAGCCAACCTGGACAGGGCTACTACGAGCAGTACTTC.